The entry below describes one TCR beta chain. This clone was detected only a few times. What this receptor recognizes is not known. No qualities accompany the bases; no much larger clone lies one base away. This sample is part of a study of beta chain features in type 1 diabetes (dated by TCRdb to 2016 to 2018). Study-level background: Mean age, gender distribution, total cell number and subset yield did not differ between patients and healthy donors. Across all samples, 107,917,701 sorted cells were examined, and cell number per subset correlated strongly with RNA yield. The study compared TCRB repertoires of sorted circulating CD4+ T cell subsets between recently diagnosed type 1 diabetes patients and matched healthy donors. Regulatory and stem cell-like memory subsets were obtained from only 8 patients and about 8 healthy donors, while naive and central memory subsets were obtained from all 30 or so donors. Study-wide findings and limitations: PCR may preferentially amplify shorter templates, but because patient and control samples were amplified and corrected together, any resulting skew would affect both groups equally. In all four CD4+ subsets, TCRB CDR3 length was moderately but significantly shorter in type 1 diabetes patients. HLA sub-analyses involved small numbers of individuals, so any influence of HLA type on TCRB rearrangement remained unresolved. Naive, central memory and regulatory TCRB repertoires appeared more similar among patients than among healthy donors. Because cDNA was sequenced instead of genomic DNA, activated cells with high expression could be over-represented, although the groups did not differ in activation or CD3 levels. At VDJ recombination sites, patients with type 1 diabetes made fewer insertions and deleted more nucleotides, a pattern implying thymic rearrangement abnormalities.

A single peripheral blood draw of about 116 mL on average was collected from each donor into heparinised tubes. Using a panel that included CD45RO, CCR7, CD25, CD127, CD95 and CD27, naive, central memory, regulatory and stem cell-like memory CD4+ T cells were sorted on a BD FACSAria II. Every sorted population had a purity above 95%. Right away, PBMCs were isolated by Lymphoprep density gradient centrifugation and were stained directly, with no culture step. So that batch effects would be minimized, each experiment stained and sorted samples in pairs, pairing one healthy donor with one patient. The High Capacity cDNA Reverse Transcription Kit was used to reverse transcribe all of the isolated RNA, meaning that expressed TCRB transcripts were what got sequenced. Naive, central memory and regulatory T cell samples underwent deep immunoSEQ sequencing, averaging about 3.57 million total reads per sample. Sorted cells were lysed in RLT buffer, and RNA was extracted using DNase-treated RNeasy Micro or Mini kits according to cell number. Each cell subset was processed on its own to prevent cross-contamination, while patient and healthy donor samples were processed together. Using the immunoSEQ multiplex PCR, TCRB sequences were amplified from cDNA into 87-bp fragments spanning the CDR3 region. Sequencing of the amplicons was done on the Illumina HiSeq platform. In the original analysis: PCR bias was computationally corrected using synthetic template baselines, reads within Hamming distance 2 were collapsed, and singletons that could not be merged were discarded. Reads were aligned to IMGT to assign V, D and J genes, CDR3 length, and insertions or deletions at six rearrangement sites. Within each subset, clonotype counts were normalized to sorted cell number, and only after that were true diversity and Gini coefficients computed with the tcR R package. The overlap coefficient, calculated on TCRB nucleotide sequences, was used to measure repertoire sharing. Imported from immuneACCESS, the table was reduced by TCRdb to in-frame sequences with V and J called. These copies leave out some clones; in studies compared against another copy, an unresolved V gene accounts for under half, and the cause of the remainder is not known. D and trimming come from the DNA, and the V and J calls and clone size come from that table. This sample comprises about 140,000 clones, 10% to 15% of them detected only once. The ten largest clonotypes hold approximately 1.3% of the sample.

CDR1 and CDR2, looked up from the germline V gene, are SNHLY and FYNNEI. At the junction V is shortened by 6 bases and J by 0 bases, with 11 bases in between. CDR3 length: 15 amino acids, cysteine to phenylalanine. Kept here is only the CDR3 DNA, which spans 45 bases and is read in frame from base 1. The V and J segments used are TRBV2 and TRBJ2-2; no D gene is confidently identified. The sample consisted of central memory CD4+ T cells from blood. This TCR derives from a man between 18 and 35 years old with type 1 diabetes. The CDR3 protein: CASRKGAANTGELFF. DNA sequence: TGTGCCAGCAGGAAGGGCGCAGCGAACACCGGGGAGCTGTTTTTT.